The rows below give T cell receptor beta chains drawn from one sample of a study of CD8 T cells in ankylosing spondylitis. Using its own MiXCR run on the 5' RACE reads, TCRdb lists one record per CDR3 protein. The sample lists approximately 400,000 distinct CDR3 sequences, roughly 15% seen once, with 0.85% to 1.3% in the top ten. Sequenced: blood, either unsorted or a sorted T cell fraction (not recorded which). The receptors originated from a male donor with ankylosing spondylitis. Both conserved end residues are part of each CDR3. D genes are given only for firm matches. For some rows the clone size is stated as once, few or many, or as a class when expanded; others skip it.

v_call	d_call	clone_size	j_call	cdr3_aa	cdr3_nt
TRBV25-1	.	many	TRBJ2-5	CASSEGGRGVTETQYF	TGTGCCAGCAGTGAGGGAGGCAGGGGGGTAACGGAGACCCAGTACTTC
TRBV9	.	few	TRBJ2-5	CASSVGWGAYGETQYF	TGTGCCAGCAGCGTAGGATGGGGGGCTTATGGAGAGACCCAGTACTTC
TRBV7-9	.	.	TRBJ2-3	CASSLVKNTDTQYF	TGTGCCAGCAGCTTAGTCAAAAACACAGATACGCAGTATTTT
TRBV5-1	TRBD1	few	TRBJ1-2	CASRDIRGLGYTF	TGCGCCAGCAGAGATATCAGGGGGCTAGGCTACACCTTC
TRBV5-1	TRBD2	many	TRBJ2-1	CASSLDVSGGSNEQFF	TGCGCCAGCAGCTTGGATGTTAGCGGGGGAAGTAATGAGCAGTTCTTC
TRBV24-1	.	few	TRBJ2-3	CATSDPGTPTDTQYF	TGTGCCACCAGTGATCCCGGGACTCCCACAGATACGCAGTATTTT
TRBV12-3/TRBV12-4	.	few	TRBJ2-7	CASSFQTYKQYF	TGTGCCAGCAGTTTTCAGACCTACAAGCAGTACTTC
TRBV18	TRBD2	.	TRBJ2-7	CASSLSQGRGAPYEQYF	TGTGCCAGCTCACTCTCTCAGGGGCGGGGGGCCCCGTACGAGCAGTACTTC
TRBV28	.	.	TRBJ1-4	CASSLRPNEKLFF	TGTGCCAGCAGTTTACGACCTAATGAAAAACTGTTTTTT
TRBV7-8	.	few	TRBJ2-3	CASSSHAAPTDTQYF	TGTGCCAGCAGCTCCCACGCGGCACCCACAGATACGCAGTATTTT
TRBV7-6	.	.	TRBJ2-2	CASSPGQRATGELFF	TGTGCCAGCAGCCCGGGACAACGGGCCACCGGGGAGCTGTTTTTT
TRBV7-7	.	few	TRBJ2-7	CASSFENRICSYEQYF	TGTGCCAGCAGCTTTGAAAACAGAATTTGCTCCTACGAGCAGTACTTC
TRBV11-3	.	.	TRBJ2-7	CASSAGGYEQYF	TGTGCCAGCAGCGCTGGGGGTTACGAGCAGTACTTC
TRBV4-3	TRBD1	few	TRBJ1-6	CASSQDGRQGTPLHF	TGCGCCAGCAGCCAAGATGGCCGACAGGGGACACCCCTCCACTTT
TRBV10-3	TRBD1	few	TRBJ2-3	CAIKPGQGVNTQYF	TGTGCCATCAAGCCGGGACAGGGCGTAAATACGCAGTATTTT
TRBV20-1	.	.	TRBJ1-1	CSASRPSRPTWEAAFF	TGCAGTGCTAGCCGTCCTAGTAGGCCAACGTGGGAAGCAGCTTTCTTT
TRBV5-1	.	.	TRBJ2-5	CASRRTGSSLQETQYF	TGCGCCAGCAGACGTACGGGGAGCTCACTTCAAGAGACCCAGTACTTC
TRBV5-6	.	.	TRBJ1-1	CASSSFWDTREAFF	TGTGCCAGCAGCTCGTTTTGGGACACCAGAGAAGCTTTCTTT
TRBV5-1	.	.	TRBJ1-2	CASSPLSGNYGYTF	TGCGCCAGCAGCCCCCTGTCCGGGAACTATGGCTACACCTTC
TRBV2	.	.	TRBJ2-5	CASSESRNSYQETQYF	TGTGCCAGCAGTGAGAGTAGGAACTCATACCAAGAGACCCAGTACTTC
TRBV28	TRBD1	.	TRBJ2-4	CASTPGQLAKNIQYF	TGTGCCAGCACACCGGGACAGCTAGCCAAAAACATTCAGTACTTC
TRBV9	.	.	TRBJ2-2	CASSVGGQGPGELFF	TGTGCCAGCAGCGTAGGGGGACAAGGGCCCGGGGAGCTGTTTTTT
TRBV12-3/TRBV12-4	TRBD1	few	TRBJ1-2	CASSLIATGVGYGYTF	TGTGCCAGCAGTTTAATAGCTACAGGGGTAGGCTATGGCTACACCTTC
TRBV20-1	TRBD1	few	TRBJ2-3	CSARTGGFYTDTQYF	TGCAGTGCTAGAACAGGGGGGTTCTACACAGATACGCAGTATTTT
TRBV7-2	.	many	TRBJ1-6	CASSLAGGSYNSPLHF	TGTGCCAGCAGCTTAGCAGGGGGCTCCTATAATTCACCCCTCCACTTT
TRBV5-1	.	few	TRBJ1-1	CASSLVGPTEAFF	TGCGCCAGCAGCTTGGTTGGGCCCACTGAAGCTTTCTTT
TRBV20-1	.	many	TRBJ2-7	CSASSASYEQYF	TGCAGTGCGTCTAGCGCATCCTACGAGCAGTACTTC
TRBV10-1	TRBD1	few	TRBJ2-7	CASSEGQAYEQYF	TGCGCCAGCAGTGAAGGACAGGCCTACGAGCAGTACTTC
TRBV5-1	.	few	TRBJ2-2	CASSLMVGGPGELFF	TGCGCCAGCAGCTTGATGGTAGGAGGACCCGGGGAGCTGTTTTTT
TRBV6-2/TRBV6-3	TRBD1	few	TRBJ1-2	CASRPGQGYGYTF	TGTGCCAGCAGGCCGGGACAGGGGTATGGCTACACCTTC
TRBV3-1	.	.	TRBJ2-7	CASSPAERWGTQQYF	TGTGCCAGCAGCCCTGCGGAGAGGTGGGGAACGCAGCAGTACTTC
TRBV12-3/TRBV12-4	TRBD2	many	TRBJ2-1	CASSLGSGSSYNEQFF	TGTGCCAGCAGTTTAGGGAGCGGGAGCTCCTACAATGAGCAGTTCTTC
TRBV24-1	TRBD2	few	TRBJ2-7	CATSDPLAGSIYEQYF	TGTGCCACCAGTGACCCGCTAGCGGGAAGTATCTACGAGCAGTACTTC
TRBV5-1	.	.	TRBJ1-1	CATRPPQGSEAFF	TGCGCCACCAGGCCACCTCAGGGGTCGGAAGCTTTCTTT
TRBV7-8	.	.	TRBJ2-1	CASSYTGSSYNEQFF	TGTGCCAGCAGCTATACAGGGAGCTCCTACAATGAGCAGTTCTTC
TRBV9	.	few	TRBJ2-2	CASSAGEGAAGELFF	TGTGCCAGCAGCGCCGGGGAAGGAGCAGCCGGGGAGCTGTTTTTT
TRBV5-1	TRBD2	few	TRBJ2-1	CASSFGTISTEQFF	TGCGCCAGCAGCTTCGGGACTATCAGCACTGAGCAGTTCTTC
TRBV18	.	.	TRBJ1-5	CASSPKPRDQPQHF	TGTGCCAGCTCACCAAAACCCCGGGATCAGCCCCAGCATTTT
TRBV18	TRBD2	.	TRBJ2-1	CASSPRTSQYNEQFF	TGTGCCAGCTCACCTAGGACTAGCCAATACAATGAGCAGTTCTTC
TRBV3-1	TRBD2	.	TRBJ2-7	CASSHPGLAGFYEQYF	TGTGCCAGCAGCCACCCGGGACTAGCGGGCTTCTACGAGCAGTACTTC
TRBV5-1	TRBD2	many	TRBJ2-1	CASSLILAGNEQFF	TGCGCCAGCAGCTTGATACTAGCGGGGAATGAGCAGTTCTTC
TRBV4-1	.	.	TRBJ1-3	CASSQDKGLAGNTIYF	TGCGCCAGCAGCCAAGATAAAGGACTGGCGGGAAACACCATATATTTT
TRBV24-1	TRBD2	.	TRBJ2-3	CATRDFTGGSTDTQYF	TGTGCCACCAGAGATTTCACGGGAGGAAGCACAGATACGCAGTATTTT
TRBV12-3/TRBV12-4	.	.	TRBJ2-2	CASSNLRDTGELFF	TGTGCCAGCAGTAACCTCAGGGATACCGGGGAGCTGTTTTTT
TRBV6-1	.	.	TRBJ1-2	CASGATVNYGYTF	TGTGCCAGCGGCGCGACTGTTAACTATGGCTACACCTTC
TRBV12-3/TRBV12-4	.	many	TRBJ1-5	CASSAAPWGQTDSNQPQHF	TGTGCCAGCAGTGCCGCCCCTTGGGGGCAGACTGATAGCAATCAGCCCCAGCATTTT
TRBV6-5	TRBD2	.	TRBJ2-7	CASSYSTSSGSHEQYF	TGTGCCAGCAGTTACTCGACCAGTAGCGGGAGTCACGAGCAGTACTTC
TRBV20-1	TRBD2	few	TRBJ2-2	CSARDFSGSGTGELFF	TGCAGTGCTAGAGATTTTAGCGGGAGTGGCACCGGGGAGCTGTTTTTT
TRBV4-3	TRBD1	few	TRBJ2-7	CASSQDLGQGAVEQYF	TGCGCCAGCAGCCAAGATCTGGGACAGGGGGCCGTGGAGCAGTACTTC
TRBV9	TRBD1	few	TRBJ1-1	CASSVEGQGRTEAFF	TGTGCCAGCAGCGTAGAGGGACAGGGGAGGACTGAAGCTTTCTTT